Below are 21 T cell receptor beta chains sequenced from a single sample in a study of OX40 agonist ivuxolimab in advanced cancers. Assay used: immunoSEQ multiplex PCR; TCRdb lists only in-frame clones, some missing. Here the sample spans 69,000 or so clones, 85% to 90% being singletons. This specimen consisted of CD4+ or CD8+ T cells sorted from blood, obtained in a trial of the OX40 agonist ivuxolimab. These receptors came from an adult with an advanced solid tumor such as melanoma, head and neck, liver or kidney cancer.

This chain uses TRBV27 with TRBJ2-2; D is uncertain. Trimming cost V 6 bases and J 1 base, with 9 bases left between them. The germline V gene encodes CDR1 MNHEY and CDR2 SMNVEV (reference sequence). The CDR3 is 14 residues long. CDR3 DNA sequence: TGTGCCAGCAGCTCTACTTGGAACACCGGGGAGCTGTTTTTT. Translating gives CASSSTWNTGELFF.

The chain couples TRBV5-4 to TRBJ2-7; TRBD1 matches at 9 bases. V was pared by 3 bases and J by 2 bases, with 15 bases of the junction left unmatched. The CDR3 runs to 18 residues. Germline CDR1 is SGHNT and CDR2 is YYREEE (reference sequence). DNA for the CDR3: TGTGCCAGCAGCTCGTGGGGGGGGACAGGGCCGACGCCCTACGAGCAGTACTTC. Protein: CASSSWGGTGPTPYEQYF.

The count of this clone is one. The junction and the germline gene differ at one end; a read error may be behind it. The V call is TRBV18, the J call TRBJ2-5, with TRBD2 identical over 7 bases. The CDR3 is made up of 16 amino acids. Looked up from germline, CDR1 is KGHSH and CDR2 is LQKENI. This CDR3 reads CASSPLATGGQETQYF. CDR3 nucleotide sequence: TGTGCCAGCTCTCCACTAGCGACGGGGGGCCAAGAGACCCAGTACTTC.

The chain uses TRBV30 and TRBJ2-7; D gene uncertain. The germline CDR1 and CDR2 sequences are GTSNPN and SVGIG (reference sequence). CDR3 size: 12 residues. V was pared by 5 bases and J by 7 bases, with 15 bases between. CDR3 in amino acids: CAWSGGPREQYF. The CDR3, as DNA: TGTGCCTGGTCCGGTGGCCCTCGGGAGCAGTACTTC.

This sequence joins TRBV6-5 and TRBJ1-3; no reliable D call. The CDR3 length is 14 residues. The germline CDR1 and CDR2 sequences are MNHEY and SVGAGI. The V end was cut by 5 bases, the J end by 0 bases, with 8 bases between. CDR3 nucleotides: TGTGCCAGCAGTCTATTGAGCTCTGGAAACACCATATATTTT. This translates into CASSLLSSGNTIYF.

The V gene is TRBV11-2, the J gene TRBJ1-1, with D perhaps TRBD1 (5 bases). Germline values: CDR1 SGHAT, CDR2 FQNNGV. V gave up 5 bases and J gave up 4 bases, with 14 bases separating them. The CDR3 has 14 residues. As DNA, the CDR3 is TGTGCCAGCAGCCCCCTTATTGGGGGCACTGAAGCTTTCTTT. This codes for CASSPLIGGTEAFF. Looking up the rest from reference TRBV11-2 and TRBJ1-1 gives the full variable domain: EAGVAQSPRYKIIEKRQSVAFWCNPISGHATLYWYQQILGQGPKLLIQFQNNGVVDDSQLPKDRFSAERLKGVDSTLKIQPAKLEDSAVYLCASSPLIGGTEAFFGQGTRLTVV.

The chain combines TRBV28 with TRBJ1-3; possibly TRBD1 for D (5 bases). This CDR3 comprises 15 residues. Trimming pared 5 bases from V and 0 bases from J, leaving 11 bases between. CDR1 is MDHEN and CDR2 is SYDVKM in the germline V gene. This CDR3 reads CASSTRQHSGNTIYF. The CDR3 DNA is TGTGCCAGCAGTACCAGACAGCACTCTGGAAACACCATATATTTT.

CDR3 in amino acids: CASSFGLAGGANEQFF. DNA of the CDR3: TGTGCCAGCAGTTTCGGACTAGCGGGGGGGGCCAACGAGCAGTTCTTC. This chain connects TRBV2 to TRBJ2-1, with 15 bases aligning to TRBD2. The V gene's germline CDR1 is SNHLY and CDR2 FYNNEI. The CDR3 consists of 16 residues. Trimming cost V 5 bases and J 10 bases; bases outside gene matches: 9.

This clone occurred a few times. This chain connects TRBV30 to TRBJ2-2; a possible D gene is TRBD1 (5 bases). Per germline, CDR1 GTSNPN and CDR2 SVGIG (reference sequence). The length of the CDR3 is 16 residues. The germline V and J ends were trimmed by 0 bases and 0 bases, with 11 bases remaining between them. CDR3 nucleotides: TGTGCCTGGAGTGTGTGGACACCCTCGAACACCGGGGAGCTGTTTTTT. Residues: CAWSVWTPSNTGELFF.

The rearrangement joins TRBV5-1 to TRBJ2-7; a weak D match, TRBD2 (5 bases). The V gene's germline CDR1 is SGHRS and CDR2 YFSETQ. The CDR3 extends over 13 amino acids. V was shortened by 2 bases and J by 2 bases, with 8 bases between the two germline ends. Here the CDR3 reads CASSFNGAYEQYF. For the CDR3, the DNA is TGCGCCAGCAGCTTCAACGGGGCCTACGAGCAGTACTTC.

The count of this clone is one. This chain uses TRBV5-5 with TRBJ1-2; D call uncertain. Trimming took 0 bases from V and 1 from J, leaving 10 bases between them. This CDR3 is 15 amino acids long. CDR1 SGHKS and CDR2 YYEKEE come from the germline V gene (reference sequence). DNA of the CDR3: TGTGCCAGCAGCTTGGCAGGTACAATTAACTATGGCTACACCTTC. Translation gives CASSLAGTINYGYTF.

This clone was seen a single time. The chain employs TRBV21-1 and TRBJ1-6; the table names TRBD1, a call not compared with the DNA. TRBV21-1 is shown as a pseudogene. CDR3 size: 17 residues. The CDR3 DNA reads TGTGCCAGCAGCCGTTCAATTCAGGGGGCGCTGGAATCACCCCTCCACTTT. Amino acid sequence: CASSRSIQGALESPLHF.

The CDR3 spells CSAEGQGRKLFF. In DNA, the CDR3 is TGCAGCGCAGAGGGACAGGGGCGAAAACTGTTTTTT. The chain is built from TRBV29-1 and TRBJ1-4, with 10 bases matching TRBD1. Germline V gene data show CDR1 as SQVTM and CDR2 as ANQGSEA. V lost 7 bases, J lost 10 bases, and 6 bases stayed unmatched. The CDR3 has 12 amino acids.

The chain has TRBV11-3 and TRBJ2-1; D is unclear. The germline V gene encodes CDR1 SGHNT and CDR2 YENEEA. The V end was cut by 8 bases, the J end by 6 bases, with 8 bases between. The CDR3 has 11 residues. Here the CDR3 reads CASARSNEQFF. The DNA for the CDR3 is TGTGCCAGCGCCCGCAGCAATGAGCAGTTCTTC.

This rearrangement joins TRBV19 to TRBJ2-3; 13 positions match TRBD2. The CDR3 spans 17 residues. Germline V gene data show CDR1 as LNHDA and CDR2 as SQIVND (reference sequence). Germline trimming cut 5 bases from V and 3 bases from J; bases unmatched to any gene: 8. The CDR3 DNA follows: TGTGCCAGTAGTGTAGGACTAGCGGGAGTACGAACAGATACGCAGTATTTT. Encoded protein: CASSVGLAGVRTDTQYF.

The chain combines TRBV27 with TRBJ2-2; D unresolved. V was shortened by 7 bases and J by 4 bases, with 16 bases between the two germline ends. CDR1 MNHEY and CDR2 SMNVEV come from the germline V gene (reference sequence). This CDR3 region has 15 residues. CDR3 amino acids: CASTNPRVTTGELFF. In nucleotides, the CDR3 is TGTGCCAGCACCAACCCCCGGGTGACCACCGGGGAGCTGTTTTTT.

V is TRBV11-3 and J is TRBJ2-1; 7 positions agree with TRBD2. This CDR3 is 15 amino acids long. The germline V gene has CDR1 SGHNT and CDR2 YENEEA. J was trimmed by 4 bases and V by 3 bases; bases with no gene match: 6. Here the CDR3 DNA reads TGTGCCAGCAGCTTTAGCGGGTCCGGATACAATGAGCAGTTCTTC. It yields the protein CASSFSGSGYNEQFF.

The CDR3 DNA follows: TGTGCCAGAAGCTTGGATAGGGACTCGTGTAATAATGAGCAGTTCTTC. Amino acids: CARSLDRDSCNNEQFF. This chain joins TRBV5-3 and TRBJ2-1; possibly TRBD2 for D (6 bases). TRBV5-3 is given ORF status, its function remaining uncertain. This CDR3 has 16 amino acids. The V and J ends lost 0 bases and 7 bases respectively, with 17 bases between them.

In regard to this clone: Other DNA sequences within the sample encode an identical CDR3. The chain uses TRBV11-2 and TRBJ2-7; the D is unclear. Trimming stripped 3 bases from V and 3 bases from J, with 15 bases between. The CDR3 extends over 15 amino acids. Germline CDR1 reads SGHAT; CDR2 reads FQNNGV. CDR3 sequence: CASSFTVQAFYEQYF. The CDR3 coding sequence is TGTGCCAGCAGCTTCACAGTCCAGGCCTTCTACGAGCAGTACTTC. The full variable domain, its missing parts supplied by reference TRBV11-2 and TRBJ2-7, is EAGVAQSPRYKIIEKRQSVAFWCNPISGHATLYWYQQILGQGPKLLIQFQNNGVVDDSQLPKDRFSAERLKGVDSTLKIQPAKLEDSAVYLCASSFTVQAFYEQYFGPGTRLTVT.

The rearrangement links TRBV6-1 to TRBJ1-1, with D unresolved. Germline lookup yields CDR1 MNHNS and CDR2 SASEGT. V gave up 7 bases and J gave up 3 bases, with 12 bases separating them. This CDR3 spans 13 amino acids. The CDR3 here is CASKLTQDTEAFF. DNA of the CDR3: TGTGCCAGCAAGTTAACTCAGGACACTGAAGCTTTCTTT.

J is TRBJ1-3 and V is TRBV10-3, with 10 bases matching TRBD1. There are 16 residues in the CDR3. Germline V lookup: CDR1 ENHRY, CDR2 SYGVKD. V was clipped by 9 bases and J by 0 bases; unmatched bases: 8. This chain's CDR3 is CAIQGQGLPSGNTIYF. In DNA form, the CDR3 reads TGTGCCATTCAGGGACAGGGGTTACCCTCTGGAAACACCATATATTTT.